One T cell receptor beta chain is described in this entry. Original methodology: Estimated nucleated cell counts came from reference gene primer amplification. Some clones are missing from TCRdb's copy, which holds only in-frame ones; the method was immunoSEQ multiplex PCR. V and J calls and clone size are given by that table; D and trimming were obtained from the DNA. Of fewer than 250,000 clones in the sample, about 82% were seen once. Germline lookup yields CDR1 SGDLS and CDR2 YYNGEE. The CDR3 is 15 amino acids. V lost 0 bases and J lost 0, with 7 bases in between. The data belong to a study of blood T cell repertoires in COVID-19. Overall study: Acute and convalescent COVID-19 samples came from the United States, Italy and Spain. PBMCs, B-cell-depleted T cells, or T cells were the source of the cDNA or gDNA that made up the material.

Sequencing was carried out using peripheral blood. This sequence joins TRBV9 and TRBJ1-5; D call uncertain. The clonotype was recovered from a man in his 60s with COVID-19, enrolled during active disease. CDR3 in amino acids: CASSVGGSSNQPQHF. The CDR3 nucleotides read TGTGCCAGCAGCGTAGGAGGGAGTAGCAATCAGCCCCAGCATTTT.